This entry lists 22 T cell receptor beta chains sequenced from one sample in a study of T cell changes during pregnancy in multiple sclerosis. Repertoires were generated with immunoSEQ multiplex PCR, while TCRdb's copy carries only in-frame clones and drops some. Among just over 35,000 clones listed, around 93% were seen once. The source was CD4+ T cells from peripheral blood mononuclear cells, collected in the first trimester of pregnancy. These TCRs come from a female donor with multiple sclerosis, enrolled in a pregnancy study.

This clone was detected once. The chain joins TRBV6-5 to TRBJ1-1, with 7 bases matching TRBD1. Germline assignment: CDR1 MNHEY and CDR2 SVGAGI. The CDR3 runs 11 residues. The V and J ends lost 6 bases and 8 bases, in that order; junction bases with no gene match: 3. The CDR3 DNA follows: TGTGCCAGCAGACAGACAGGGGAAGCTTTCTTT. The encoded protein is CASRQTGEAFF.

The chain recombines TRBV6-5 with TRBJ2-7; no firm D call. The CDR3 covers 14 residues. Trimming pared 6 bases from V and 6 bases from J, leaving 18 bases between. Germline V gene sequence: CDR1 MNHEY, CDR2 SVGAGI. Written as DNA, the CDR3 is TGTGCCAGCAGCCTAGGTAGGATGACGGGCGAGCAGTACTTC. Encoded protein: CASSLGRMTGEQYF.

The rearrangement uses TRBV15 and TRBJ1-4, with D unclear. With 0 bases removed from V and 0 bases from J, the gap between germline ends came to 5 bases. The CDR3 contains 15 residues. CDR1 and CDR2 from the germline V gene are LNHNV and YYDKDF (reference sequence). The CDR3: CATSRDGATNEKLFF. CDR3 in DNA: TGTGCCACCAGCAGAGACGGAGCAACTAATGAAAAACTGTTTTTT.

The rearrangement joins TRBV6-5 to TRBJ2-2; possibly TRBD2 for D (6 bases). The V gene's germline CDR1 is MNHEY and CDR2 SVGAGI. CDR3 length: 13 amino acids. Between the trimmed V and J ends, which lost 7 bases and 5 bases, there was a span of 11 bases. CDR3 DNA sequence: TGTGCCAGCACACCAGGGACTACCGGGGAGCTGTTTTTT. Protein product: CASTPGTTGELFF.

The rearrangement uses TRBV18 and TRBJ2-5, with TRBD2 as a possible D gene (5 bases). Germline V lookup: CDR1 KGHSH, CDR2 LQKENI. Trimming cost V 8 bases and J 0 bases, with 13 bases left between them. CDR3 length equals 14 residues. The CDR3 nucleotides read TGTGCCAGCCACCGGGGTGGGTACCAAGAGACCCAGTACTTC. Amino acid sequence: CASHRGGYQETQYF.

The chain recombines TRBV27 with TRBJ1-1, with D hard to call. Trimming pared 6 bases from V and 0 bases from J, leaving 8 bases between. In germline, CDR1 is MNHEY, CDR2 SMNVEV (reference sequence). The CDR3 runs to 13 residues. CDR3 nucleotides: TGTGCCAGCAGCCCTTATATGAACACTGAAGCTTTCTTT. Translated, it gives CASSPYMNTEAFF.

This clone was seen just once. This sequence joins TRBV27 and TRBJ2-1, with TRBD2 matching 10 bases. The CDR3 has 14 amino acids. J gave up 8 bases and V 10 bases, and 11 bases lay outside the gene matches. Germline V CDR1 and CDR2: MNHEY, SMNVEV (reference sequence). CDR3 sequence reads: CATKKSGRAHEQFF. The CDR3 DNA follows: TGTGCCACCAAAAAAAGCGGGAGGGCCCATGAGCAGTTCTTC.

The V call is TRBV10-3, the J call TRBJ1-1, with D possibly being TRBD1 (6 bases). V dropped 6 bases and J dropped 1 base, with 15 bases sitting between them. CDR3 size: 15 residues. CDR1 ENHRY and CDR2 SYGVKD come from the germline V gene. The CDR3 loop reads CAISLDRSWNTEAFF. CDR3 sequence (DNA): TGTGCCATCAGCCTAGACAGGTCCTGGAACACTGAAGCTTTCTTT.

This sequence joins TRBV5-1 and TRBJ2-7; 9 bases match TRBD2. Unmatched junction bases numbered 15, after V lost 2 bases and J lost 3 bases. Germline V gene data show CDR1 as SGHRS and CDR2 as YFSETQ. The CDR3 has 18 amino acids. CDR3 coding DNA: TGCGCCAGCAGCTTAGGACCTAGCGGGATCTCTTCGGACTACGAGCAGTACTTC. Amino acid sequence: CASSLGPSGISSDYEQYF.

J is TRBJ2-7 and V is TRBV2; 11 bases are shared with TRBD1. Germline assignment: CDR1 SNHLY and CDR2 FYNNEI. The CDR3 covers 16 residues. Trimming took 2 bases from V and 3 from J; bases not matched to a gene: 6. CDR3 sequence (DNA): TGTGCCAGCAGTGAATCCGGACAGGGGGCGGGCTACGAGCAGTACTTC. It specifies CASSESGQGAGYEQYF.

The chain has TRBV30 and TRBJ1-5; 8 bases match TRBD1. Trimming took 4 bases from V and 2 from J; bases not matched to a gene: 1. CDR3 length: 13 amino acids. In germline, CDR1 is GTSNPN, CDR2 SVGIG (reference sequence). The DNA of the CDR3 is TGTGCCTGGACAGGGGGCGGCAATCAGCCCCAGCATTTT. Its translation is CAWTGGGNQPQHF.

The chain links TRBV2 to TRBJ2-5; no reliable D call. V was cut by 1 base and J by 5 bases, with 5 bases left in between. Germline V lookup: CDR1 SNHLY, CDR2 FYNNEI. The CDR3 is made up of 12 amino acids. CDR3 sequence (DNA): TGTGCCAGCAGTGAAGGTCCGGAGACCCAGTACTTC. Protein sequence: CASSEGPETQYF.

The chain couples TRBV13 to TRBJ2-1, with 9 bases matching TRBD2. From germline, CDR1 is PRHDT and CDR2 FYEKMQ (reference sequence). There are 16 residues in the CDR3. Germline trimming cut 3 bases from V and 8 bases from J; bases unmatched to any gene: 11. For the CDR3, the DNA is TGTGCCAGCAGCTTGGGCGGGAGGGCCCTCAACGATGAGCAGTTCTTC. It is translated as CASSLGGRALNDEQFF.

The chain has TRBV5-1 and TRBJ2-5; 10 nucleotides match TRBD2. Germline-derived CDR1 and CDR2 are SGHRS and YFSETQ. The CDR3 loop spans 14 amino acids. Trimming took 4 bases from V and 5 from J; bases not matched to a gene: 5. For the CDR3, the DNA is TGCGCCAGCAGCCTGACTAGCGGGTGGGAGACCCAGTACTTC. Protein sequence: CASSLTSGWETQYF.

CDR3 nucleotides: TGTGCCAGCAGAGGTAGCGGGTGGTTCTACGAGCAGTACTTC. Translation gives CASRGSGWFYEQYF. V gene TRBV28 combines with J gene TRBJ2-7, with TRBD2 matching 7 bases. The ends lost 6 bases at V and 3 bases at J; junction bases unmatched: 8. CDR1 is MDHEN and CDR2 is SYDVKM in the germline V gene. The CDR3 spans 14 residues. Combining the CDR3 with reference TRBV28 and TRBJ2-7 gives the whole variable domain DVKVTQSSRYLVKRTGEKVFLECVQDMDHENMFWYRQDPGLGLRLIYFSYDVKMKEKGDIPEGYSVSREKKERFSLILESASTNQTSMYLCASRGSGWFYEQYFGPGTRLTVT.

The genes are TRBV25-1 and TRBJ2-7, with D possibly being TRBD1 (6 bases). This CDR3 is built from 14 residues. V lost 8 bases and J 2 bases, leaving 16 bases between the germline ends. Germline CDR1 and CDR2: MGHDK and SYGVNS. DNA for the CDR3: TGTGCCAGCGCTCCGGGACACCCAACCTACGAGCAGTACTTC. It translates to CASAPGHPTYEQYF.

The chain is built from TRBV7-6 and TRBJ2-1, with 7 bases lining up with TRBD1. Germline lookup yields CDR1 SGHVS and CDR2 FNYEAQ. With 5 bases clipped from V and 5 bases from J, the junction kept 3 bases outside the gene matches. The CDR3 consists of 13 residues. CDR3 in amino acids: CASSTGQNNEQFF. In DNA, the CDR3 is TGTGCCAGCAGCACGGGACAGAACAATGAGCAGTTCTTC.

A remark on this clone: Sequence at one end of the junction differs from germline and may be a read error. The rearrangement joins TRBV28 to TRBJ2-7; TRBD1 aligns across 7 bases. Germline V CDR1 and CDR2: MDHEN, SYDVKM. The CDR3 extends over 15 amino acids. Written as DNA, the CDR3 is TGTGCCAGCAGACAACCGGGACAGATCTCCAACGAGCAGTACTTC. The encoded protein is CASRQPGQISNEQYF.

CDR3 DNA: TGTGCCAGCAGCACTATACTAGCGGGCGGCAAAAACATTCAGTACTTC. Translating gives CASSTILAGGKNIQYF. The chain carries TRBV4-2 and TRBJ2-4; 9 nucleotides agree with TRBD2. The V gene end was trimmed by 5 bases and the J gene end by 3 bases; junction bases not matched to a gene: 8. The germline V gene has CDR1 LGHNA and CDR2 YNFKEQ. The CDR3 consists of 16 residues.

The V gene is TRBV6-5, the J gene TRBJ1-1, with TRBD1 as a possible D gene (6 bases). This CDR3 region has 15 residues. From germline, CDR1 is MNHEY and CDR2 SVGAGI. Trimming removed 6 bases from V and 1 base from J, with 15 bases in between. The CDR3 region is CASRPGDLWNTEAFF. In DNA, the CDR3 is TGTGCCAGCAGACCAGGGGATTTGTGGAACACTGAAGCTTTCTTT.

The chain is built from TRBV27 and TRBJ2-3, with 13 bases that match TRBD2. This CDR3 spans 20 amino acids. CDR1 is MNHEY, CDR2 SMNVEV, per germline (reference sequence). V was clipped by 8 bases and J by 3 bases; unmatched bases: 20. CDR3 coding DNA: TGTGCCAGCGCCTTTACAGGGATAGGGCTGACTAGCGGGAGGACAGATACGCAGTATTTT. Residues: CASAFTGIGLTSGRTDTQYF.

This clone was picked up a small number of times. This chain connects TRBV28 to TRBJ1-2; 11 bases fit TRBD1. CDR3 length equals 15 residues. J lost 0 bases, V lost 7 bases, and 4 bases had no gene match. CDR1 MDHEN and CDR2 SYDVKM come from the germline V gene. The chain's CDR3 is CASIRDRGTNYGYTF. The CDR3, as DNA: TGTGCCAGCATCCGGGACAGGGGGACTAACTATGGCTACACCTTC.